This entry describes one T cell receptor beta chain. This clonotype appeared a few times. Its recognized antigen is unknown. No base quality values were provided; no much bigger clone lies one nucleotide off. This specimen belongs to a study of response to subunit inactivated influenza vaccine (dated by TCRdb to 2016 to 2018). Broadly, across the study: The study used deep quantitative T cell receptor repertoire profiling to track responses to a trivalent subunit inactivated influenza vaccine.

What the work shows at the level of the full study, not this receptor alone: The authors proposed that each seasonal influenza vaccination may bring in only a limited number of new T cells.

The method behind the library was RT-PCR. TCRdb lists the instrument as Illumina HiSeq 2500. TCRdb reprocessed the public reads (quality trimming at Q25 with fastp, clone calling with MiXCR) and kept in-frame beta chains. Entries that share a CDR3 protein sequence are merged under the most common genes and DNA. The sample data list 500,000 to 600,000 distinct CDR3 sequences, and 10% to 12% of these were observed just once. The ten biggest clones cover approximately 10% of the sample. V sheds 0 bases and J sheds 3 bases, leaving 11 bases between their ends. The cysteine opens and the phenylalanine closes a CDR3 of 15 amino acids. CDR3 DNA is the only sequence kept; it has 45 bases, read in frame from the first base. As encoded in the germline V gene, CDR1 is LGHNA while CDR2 is YNFKEQ. The same data also went into a second study, on T cells expressing NK-cell markers. The second study, in turn, reports: The TCR beta cDNA libraries were made using 5'RACE template switching, a step that added both a universal primer site and unique molecular identifiers. Three sorted T-cell subsets (CD3+CD56+NKG2C+, CD3+CD56+NKG2C- and CD3+CD56-NKG2C+) from fewer than 10 donors had their TCR beta-chain repertoires profiled. Among the eight sequenced donors, only one was HCMV-seronegative, while the other seven were HCMV-seropositive. In several experiments an anti-gammadeltaTCR antibody was added to restrict sorting to alphabetaTCR-expressing T cells. For about 6 donors, the dominant CD3+CD56+NKG2C+ clonotypes were among the top 10 CD8+ clonotypes and accounted for roughly 1.0-8% of CD8+ T cells. Those dominant clonotypes were again the most abundant among CD3+CD56-NKG2C+ cells in a handful of donors, at roughly 28.3-60.1%. Whether the expanded NKG2C-expressing T cell clones were specific for HCMV antigens was left unclear. All eight donors whose samples were sequenced were randomly selected healthy volunteers, three of them men and five women. HCMV-specific IgG was detected in serum with a commercial ELISA kit to determine HCMV serostatus. Ficoll density gradient centrifugation was used to isolate peripheral blood mononuclear cells from blood. For about 6 donors, unsorted PBMC were also used to sequence bulk peripheral blood T-cell repertoires. cDNA synthesis was primed from the TCR beta constant segment and was followed by two successive PCR amplification steps. Sequencing of the libraries produced 2 x 150 bp reads on Illumina HiSeq 2000/2500, MiSeq or NextSeq. MIGEC was used to demultiplex reads and group the reads by UMI, and MiTCR was used to assemble and quantify clonotypes. Only TCR cDNA sequences supported by at least two reads were kept to exclude erroneous sequences. The tcR package was used for downstream repertoire analysis, and clonotypes were matched between fractions using CDR3 nucleotide sequence together with V segment. VDJmatch was used to annotate antigen specificity against VDJdb, with one amino acid substitution in CDR3 permitted.

The source of this sequence is a man aged 45-65 years who received an inactivated influenza vaccine. Donor details come from another sample of the same person, matched by shared clones. The chain couples TRBV4-2 to TRBJ1-1; no D gene call is confident. Sequenced here: PBMCs from blood, sampled on the day of vaccination. The CDR3 loop reads CASSQDLWADTEAFF. The DNA sequence is as follows: TGTGCCAGCAGCCAAGATTTATGGGCAGACACTGAAGCTTTCTTT.